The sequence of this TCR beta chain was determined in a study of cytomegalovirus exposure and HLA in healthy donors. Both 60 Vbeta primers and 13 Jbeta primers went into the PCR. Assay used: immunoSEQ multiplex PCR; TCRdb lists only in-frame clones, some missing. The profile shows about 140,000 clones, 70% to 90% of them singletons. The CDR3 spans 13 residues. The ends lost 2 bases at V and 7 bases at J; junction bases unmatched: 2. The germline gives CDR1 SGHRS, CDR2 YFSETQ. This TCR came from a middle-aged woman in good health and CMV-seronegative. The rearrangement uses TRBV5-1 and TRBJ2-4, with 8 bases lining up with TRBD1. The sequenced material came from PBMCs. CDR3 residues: CASSFQGANIQYF. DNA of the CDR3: TGCGCCAGCAGCTTTCAGGGGGCCAACATTCAGTACTTC.